The present TCR beta chain was sequenced within a study of post-analysis software for immune sequencing data. Findings and caveats of the study: A few TRBV segments occurring more often in patients than controls included TRBV5-6, TRBV5-1 and TRBV20-1. Normalized Chao1 diversity in multiple sclerosis patients fell significantly below that of controls.

The germline CDR1 and CDR2 sequences are MDHEN and SYDVKM. The CDR3 covers 16 residues. J lost 4 bases, V lost 1 base, and 6 bases had no gene match. TCR beta cDNA libraries had unique molecular identifiers. TCRdb independently ran MiXCR on the PCR reads; one entry per CDR3 protein. The sample includes a few hundred thousand distinct CDR3 sequences, around 34% of them seen just once. This clonotype was seen a single time. Antigen unknown. This clonotype was obtained from a girl aged 2-17 years with multiple sclerosis. Input material: blood. The J gene is TRBJ2-3, the V gene TRBV28, with TRBD2 matching 9 bases. The CDR3 protein is CASSLLAGVGPDTQYF. The DNA of the CDR3 is TGTGCCAGCAGTTTATTAGCGGGGGTGGGTCCAGATACGCAGTATTTT.